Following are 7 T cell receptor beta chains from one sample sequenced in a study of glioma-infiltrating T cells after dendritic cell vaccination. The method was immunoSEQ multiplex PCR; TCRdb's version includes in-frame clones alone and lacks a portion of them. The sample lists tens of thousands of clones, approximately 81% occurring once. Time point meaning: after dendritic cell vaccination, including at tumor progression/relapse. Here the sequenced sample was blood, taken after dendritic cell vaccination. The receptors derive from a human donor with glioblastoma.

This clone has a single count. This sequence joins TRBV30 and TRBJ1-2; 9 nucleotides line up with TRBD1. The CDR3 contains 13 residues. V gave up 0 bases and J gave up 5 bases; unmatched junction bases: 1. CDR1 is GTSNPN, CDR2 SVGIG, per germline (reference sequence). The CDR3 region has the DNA TGTGCCTGGAGTGTACAGGGGGCATATGGCTACACCTTC. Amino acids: CAWSVQGAYGYTF. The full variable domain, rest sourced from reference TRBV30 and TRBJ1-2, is SQTIHQWPATLVQPVGSPLSLECTVEGTSNPNLYWYRQAAGRGLQLLFYSVGIGQISSEVPQNLSASRPQDRQFILSSKKLLLSDSGFYLCAWSVQGAYGYTFGSGTRLTVV.

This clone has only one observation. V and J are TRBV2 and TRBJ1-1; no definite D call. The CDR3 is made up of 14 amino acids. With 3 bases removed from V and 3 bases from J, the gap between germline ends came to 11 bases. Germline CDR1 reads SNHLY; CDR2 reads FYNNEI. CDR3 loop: CASSDPPVHTEAFF. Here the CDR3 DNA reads TGTGCCAGCAGTGATCCTCCGGTACACACTGAAGCTTTCTTT.

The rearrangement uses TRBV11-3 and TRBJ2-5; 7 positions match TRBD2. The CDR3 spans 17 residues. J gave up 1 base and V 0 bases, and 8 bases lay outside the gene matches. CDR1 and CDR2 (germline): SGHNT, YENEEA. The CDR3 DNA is TGTGCCAGCAGCTTAGACCCGACGACTAGCCCCCAAGAGACCCAGTACTTC. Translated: CASSLDPTTSPQETQYF.

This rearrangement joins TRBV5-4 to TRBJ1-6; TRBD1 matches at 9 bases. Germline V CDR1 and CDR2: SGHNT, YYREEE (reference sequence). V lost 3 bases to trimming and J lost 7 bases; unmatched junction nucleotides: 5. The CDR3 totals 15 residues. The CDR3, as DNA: TGTGCCAGCAGCTCCCGGACAGGGGAAAATTCACCCCTCCACTTT. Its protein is CASSSRTGENSPLHF.

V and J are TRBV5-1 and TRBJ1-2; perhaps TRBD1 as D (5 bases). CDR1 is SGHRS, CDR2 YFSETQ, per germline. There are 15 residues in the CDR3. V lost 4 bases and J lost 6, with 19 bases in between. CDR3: CASSARPDGGDGYTF. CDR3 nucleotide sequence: TGCGCCAGCAGCGCCCGCCCGGACGGGGGTGATGGCTACACCTTC.

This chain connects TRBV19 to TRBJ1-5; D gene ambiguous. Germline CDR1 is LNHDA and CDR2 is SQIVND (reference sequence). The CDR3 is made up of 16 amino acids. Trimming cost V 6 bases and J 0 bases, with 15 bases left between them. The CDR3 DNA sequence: TGTGCCAGTAGGCTCAGCGGGTTCTATAGCAATCAGCCCCAGCATTTT. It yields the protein CASRLSGFYSNQPQHF.

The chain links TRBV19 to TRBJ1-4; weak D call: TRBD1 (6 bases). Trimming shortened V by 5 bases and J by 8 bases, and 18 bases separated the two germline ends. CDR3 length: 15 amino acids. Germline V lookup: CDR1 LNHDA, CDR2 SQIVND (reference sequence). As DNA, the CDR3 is TGTGCCAGTAGTGAAGAGACAGGCGACGAGGAAAAACTGTTTTTT. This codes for CASSEETGDEEKLFF. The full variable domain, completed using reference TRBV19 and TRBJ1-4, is DGGITQSPKYLFRKEGQNVTLSCEQNLNHDAMYWYRQDPGQGLRLIYYSQIVNDFQKGDIAEGYSVSREKKESFPLTVTSAQKNPTAFYLCASSEETGDEEKLFFGSGTQLSVL.